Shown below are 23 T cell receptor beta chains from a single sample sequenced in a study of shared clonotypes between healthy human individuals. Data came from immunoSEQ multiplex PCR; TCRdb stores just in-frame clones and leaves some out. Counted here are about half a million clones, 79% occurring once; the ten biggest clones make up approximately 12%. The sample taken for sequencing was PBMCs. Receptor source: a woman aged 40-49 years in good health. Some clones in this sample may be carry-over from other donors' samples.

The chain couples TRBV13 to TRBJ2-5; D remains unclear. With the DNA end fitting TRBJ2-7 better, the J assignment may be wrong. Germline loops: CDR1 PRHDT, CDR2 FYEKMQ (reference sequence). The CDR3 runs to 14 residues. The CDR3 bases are TGTGCCAGCAGCTCTTCCTCCTCCTCCTACGAGCAGTACTTC. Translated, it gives CASSSSSSSYEQYF.

The chain's CDR3 is CASLRTRAPNYGYTF. The CDR3 region has the DNA TGTGCCAGTCTTAGGACACGCGCTCCCAACTATGGCTACACCTTC. V gene TRBV19 combines with J gene TRBJ1-2; possibly TRBD1 for D (5 bases). Germline values: CDR1 LNHDA, CDR2 SQIVND (reference sequence). This CDR3 has 15 residues. V was shortened by 8 bases and J by 2 bases, with 18 bases between the two germline ends.

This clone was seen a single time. CDR3 DNA: TGTGCCAGCAGCTTAGGTGCGGGAGTAACAGATACGCAGTATTTT. The encoded protein is CASSLGAGVTDTQYF. This chain links TRBV7-3 with TRBJ2-3; 7 bases are shared with TRBD2. The trim removed 2 bases at V and 3 bases at J, leaving 5 bases unmatched. CDR1 SGHTA and CDR2 FQGTGA come from the germline V gene. The CDR3 covers 15 residues.

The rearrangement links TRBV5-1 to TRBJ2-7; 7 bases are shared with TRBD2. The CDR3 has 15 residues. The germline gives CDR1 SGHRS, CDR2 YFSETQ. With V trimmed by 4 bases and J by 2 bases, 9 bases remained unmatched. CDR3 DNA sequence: TGCGCCAGCAGCCCGGCGGCCGGGGGGACCTACGAGCAGTACTTC. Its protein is CASSPAAGGTYEQYF. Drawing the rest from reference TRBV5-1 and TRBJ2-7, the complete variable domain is KAGVTQTPRYLIKTRGQQVTLSCSPISGHRSVSWYQQTPGQGLQFLFEYFSETQRNKGNFPGRFSGRQFSNSRSEMNVSTLELGDSALYLCASSPAAGGTYEQYFGPGTRLTVT.

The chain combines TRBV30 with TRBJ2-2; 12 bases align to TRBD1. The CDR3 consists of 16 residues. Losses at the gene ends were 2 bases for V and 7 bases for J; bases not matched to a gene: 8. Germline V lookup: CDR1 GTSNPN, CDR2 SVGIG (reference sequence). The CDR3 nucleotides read TGTGCCTGGAGTTCCGTGGGACAGGGGGCTATCGGGGAGCTGTTTTTT. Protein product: CAWSSVGQGAIGELFF.

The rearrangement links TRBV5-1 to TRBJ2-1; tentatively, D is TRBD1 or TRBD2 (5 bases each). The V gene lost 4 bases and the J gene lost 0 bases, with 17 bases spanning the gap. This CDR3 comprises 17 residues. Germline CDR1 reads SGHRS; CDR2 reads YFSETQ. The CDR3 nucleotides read TGCGCCAGCAGCGCCAGAGGGACGGCGAGCTCCTACAATGAGCAGTTCTTC. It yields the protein CASSARGTASSYNEQFF.

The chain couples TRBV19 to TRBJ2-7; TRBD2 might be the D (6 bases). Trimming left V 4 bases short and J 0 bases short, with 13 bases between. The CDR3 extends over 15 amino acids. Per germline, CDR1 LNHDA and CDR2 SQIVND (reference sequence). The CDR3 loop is CASSTPGLHSYEQYF. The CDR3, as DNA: TGTGCCAGTAGTACACCGGGACTGCACTCCTACGAGCAGTACTTC.

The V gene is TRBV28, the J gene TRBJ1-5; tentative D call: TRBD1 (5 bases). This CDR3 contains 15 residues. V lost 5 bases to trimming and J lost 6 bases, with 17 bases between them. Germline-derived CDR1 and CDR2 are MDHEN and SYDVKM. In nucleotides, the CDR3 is TGTGCCAGCAGTCCCCGGGGGTTTGGGGGTCAGCCCCAGCATTTT. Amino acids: CASSPRGFGGQPQHF.

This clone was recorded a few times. Written as DNA, the CDR3 is TGTGCCAGCAGGATTGGGACAGGGGGTATCTACGAGCAGTACTTC. Protein product: CASRIGTGGIYEQYF. The J gene is TRBJ2-7, the V gene TRBV27; TRBD1 agrees at 11 bases. This CDR3 has 15 residues. Germline CDR1 MNHEY, CDR2 SMNVEV (reference sequence). Trimming cost V 6 bases and J 3 bases; bases outside gene matches: 7.

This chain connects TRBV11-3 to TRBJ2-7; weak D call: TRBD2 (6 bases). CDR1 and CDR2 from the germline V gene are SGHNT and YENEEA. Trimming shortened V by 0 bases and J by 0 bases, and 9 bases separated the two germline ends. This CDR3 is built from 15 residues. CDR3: CASSLDSGSSYEQYF. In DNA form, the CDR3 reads TGTGCCAGCAGCTTAGATAGCGGAAGCTCCTACGAGCAGTACTTC.

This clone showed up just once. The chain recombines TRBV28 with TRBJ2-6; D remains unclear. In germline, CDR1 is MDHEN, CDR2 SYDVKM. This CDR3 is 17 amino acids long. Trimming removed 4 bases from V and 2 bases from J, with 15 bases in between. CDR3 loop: CASSSPWGNTGANVLTF. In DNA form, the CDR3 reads TGTGCCAGCAGTTCCCCATGGGGTAATACTGGGGCCAACGTCCTGACTTTC.

In DNA form, the CDR3 reads TGCGCCAGCAGCTTGGGAGGGCAGGGGCTAGAGACCCAGTACTTC. Protein: CASSLGGQGLETQYF. The V call is TRBV5-1, the J call TRBJ2-5; possibly TRBD1 for D (6 bases). Trimming left V 0 bases short and J 4 bases short, with 13 bases between. The CDR3 is 15 residues long. Germline V gene data show CDR1 as SGHRS and CDR2 as YFSETQ.

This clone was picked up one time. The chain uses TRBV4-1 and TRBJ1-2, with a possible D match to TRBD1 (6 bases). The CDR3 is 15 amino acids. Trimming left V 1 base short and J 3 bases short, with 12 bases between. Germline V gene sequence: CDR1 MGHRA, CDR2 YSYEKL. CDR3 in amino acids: CASSQGSPGDYGYTF. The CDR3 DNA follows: TGCGCCAGCAGCCAAGGGTCCCCAGGGGACTATGGCTACACCTTC.

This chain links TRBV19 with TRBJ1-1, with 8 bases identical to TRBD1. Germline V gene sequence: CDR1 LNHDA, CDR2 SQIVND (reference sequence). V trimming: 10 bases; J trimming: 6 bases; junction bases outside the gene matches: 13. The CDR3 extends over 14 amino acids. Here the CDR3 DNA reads TGTGCCACTTCCCGGACAGGGCATTACCCTGAAGCTTTCTTT. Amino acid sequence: CATSRTGHYPEAFF.

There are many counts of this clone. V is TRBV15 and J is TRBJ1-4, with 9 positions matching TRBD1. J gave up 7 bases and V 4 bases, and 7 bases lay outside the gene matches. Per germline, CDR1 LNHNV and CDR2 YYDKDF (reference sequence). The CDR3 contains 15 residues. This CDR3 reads CATSTLQGASEKLFF. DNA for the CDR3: TGTGCCACCAGCACCCTACAGGGGGCAAGTGAAAAACTGTTTTTT.

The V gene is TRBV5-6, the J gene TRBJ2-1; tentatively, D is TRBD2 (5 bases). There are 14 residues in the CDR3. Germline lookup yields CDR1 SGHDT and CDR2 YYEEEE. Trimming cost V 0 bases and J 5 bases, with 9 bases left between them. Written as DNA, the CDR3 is TGTGCCAGCAGCTTGGGACGGGAAGACAATGAGCAGTTCTTC. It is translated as CASSLGREDNEQFF.

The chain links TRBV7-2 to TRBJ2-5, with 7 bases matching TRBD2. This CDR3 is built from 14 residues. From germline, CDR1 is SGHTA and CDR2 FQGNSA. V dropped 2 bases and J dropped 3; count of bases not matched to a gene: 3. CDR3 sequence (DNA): TGTGCCAGCAGCTTATTGAGCGGGGAAGAGACCCAGTACTTC. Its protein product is CASSLLSGEETQYF. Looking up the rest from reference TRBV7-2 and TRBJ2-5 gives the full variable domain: GAGVSQSPSNKVTEKGKDVELRCDPISGHTALYWYRQSLGQGLEFLIYFQGNSAPDKSGLPSDRFSAERTGGSVSTLTIQRTQQEDSAVYLCASSLLSGEETQYFGPGTRLLVL.

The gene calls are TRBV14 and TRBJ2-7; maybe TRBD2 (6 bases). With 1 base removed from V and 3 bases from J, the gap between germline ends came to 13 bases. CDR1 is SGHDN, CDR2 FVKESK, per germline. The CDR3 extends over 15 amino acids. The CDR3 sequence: CASSQGGGLIYEQYF. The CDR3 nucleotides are TGTGCCAGCAGCCAAGGAGGAGGGTTGATCTACGAGCAGTACTTC.

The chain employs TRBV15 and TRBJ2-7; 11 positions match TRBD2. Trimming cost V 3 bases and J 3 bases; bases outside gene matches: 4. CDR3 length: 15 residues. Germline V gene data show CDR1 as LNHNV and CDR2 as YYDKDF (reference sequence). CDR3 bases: TGTGCCACCAGCAGCTTGACTAGCGGGATCTACGAGCAGTACTTC. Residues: CATSSLTSGIYEQYF.

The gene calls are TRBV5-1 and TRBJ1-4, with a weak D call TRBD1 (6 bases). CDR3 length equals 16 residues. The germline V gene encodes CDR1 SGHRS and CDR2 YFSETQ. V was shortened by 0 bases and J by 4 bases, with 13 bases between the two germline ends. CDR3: CASSLGPGEGNEKLFF. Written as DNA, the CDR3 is TGCGCCAGCAGCTTGGGCCCAGGGGAGGGTAATGAAAAACTGTTTTTT.

CDR3 loop: CASSFGRGAYEQYF. CDR3 DNA: TGTGCCAGCAGCTTCGGCAGGGGAGCCTACGAGCAGTACTTC. This rearrangement joins TRBV7-2 to TRBJ2-7; TRBD1 might be the D (6 bases). Germline lookup yields CDR1 SGHTA and CDR2 FQGNSA. The CDR3 covers 14 residues. V was shortened by 3 bases and J by 2 bases, with 11 bases between the two germline ends.

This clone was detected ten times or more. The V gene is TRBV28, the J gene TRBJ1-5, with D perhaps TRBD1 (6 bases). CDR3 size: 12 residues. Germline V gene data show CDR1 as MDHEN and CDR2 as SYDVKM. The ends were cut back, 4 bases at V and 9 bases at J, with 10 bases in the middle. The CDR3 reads CASSSGQRPQHF. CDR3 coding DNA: TGTGCCAGCAGTTCCGGACAGCGGCCCCAGCATTTT.

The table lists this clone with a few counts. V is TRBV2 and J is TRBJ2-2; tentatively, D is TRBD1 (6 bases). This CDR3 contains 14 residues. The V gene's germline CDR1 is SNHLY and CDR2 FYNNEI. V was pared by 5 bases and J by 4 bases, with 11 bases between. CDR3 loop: CASSWGPGTGELFF. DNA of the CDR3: TGTGCCAGCAGTTGGGGGCCGGGCACCGGGGAGCTGTTTTTT.